This section outlines one TCR beta chain sequence together with its context. Antigen: not known. One end of the junction is discordant with germline, which a read error may explain. The data derive from a study of siplizumab effects on memory and regulatory T cells. Around 100,000 TCR templates per sample were assayed. Assay: immunoSEQ multiplex PCR; the TCRdb copy retains only in-frame clones and omits some. This table holds 100,000 or so clones, 75% to 95% found once. Study-wide points: Roughly 80-97% of proliferating CD4+ or CD8+ clones defied assignment to a naive or memory phenotype. Siplizumab significantly decreased alloreactive sequences from unstimulated CD4+ memory cells. Naive T cells appeared more diverse than memory cells and seemed to be major alloresponse contributors.

The CDR3 is made up of 15 amino acids. The germline V gene has CDR1 SNHLY and CDR2 FYNNEI. The sequenced sample was CD4+ T cells sorted from blood. V is TRBV2 and J is TRBJ2-1, with TRBD2 identical over 9 bases. The receptor was isolated from a human donor in good health. The CDR3 loop is CASNEQVAGDNEQFF. In DNA, the CDR3 is TGTGCCAGCAATGAACAGGTAGCGGGGGACAATGAGCAGTTCTTC.